The 26 T cell receptor beta chains listed next were all sequenced from one sample in a study of metastatic and nonmetastatic thyroid tumors. Prior to thyroid surgery, none of the patients had received any treatment. TCRdb re-called clones from the PCR reads using MiXCR. Here the sample spans about 93,000 clones, over 9.5% being singletons. Sequences were obtained from blood. The origin of the receptors is a female donor with papillary thyroid cancer or a benign thyroid nodule (not recorded which). Some clones in this sample may be carry-over from other donors' samples.

As to this clone: This may come from a read error, since a much larger clone is one base off. This sequence joins TRBV28 and TRBJ2-5; TRBD2 is a possible D gene (7 bases). The germline gives CDR1 MDHEN, CDR2 SYDVKM. The CDR3 totals 13 residues. CDR3 nucleotide sequence: TGTGCCACCCTAACCTGGGGGGGCGAGACCAAGTACTTC. It translates to CATLTWGGETKYF.

This clone showed up many times. V is TRBV20-1 and J is TRBJ2-3; 9 nucleotides match TRBD1. The junction had 10 bases not matched to a gene; V was cut back by 5 bases and J by 4 bases. The V gene's germline CDR1 is DFQATT and CDR2 SNEGSKA (reference sequence). This CDR3 spans 15 amino acids. CDR3 region: CSAPEWDRVADTQYF. The CDR3 DNA sequence: TGCAGTGCTCCCGAGTGGGACAGGGTCGCAGATACGCAGTATTTT.

The table lists this clone with many counts. The CDR3 reads CASRTRNTIYF. The DNA of the CDR3 is TGTGCCAGCAGAACCCGAAACACCATATATTTT. This sequence joins TRBV12-3 or TRBV12-4 and TRBJ1-3, with D uncertain. The CDR3 length is 11 residues. Trimming removed 6 bases at V and 5 bases at J, with 5 bases between.

CDR3 sequence: CASSLPIRDKGHGYTF. The CDR3 DNA follows: TGTGCCAGCAGTTTACCCATCCGGGACAAGGGGCACGGCTACACCTTC. The rearrangement joins TRBV28 to TRBJ1-2, with D tentatively TRBD1 (6 bases). The V and J ends lost 2 bases and 8 bases respectively, with 21 bases between them. The CDR3 is 16 residues long. Germline loops: CDR1 MDHEN, CDR2 SYDVKM.

This clone was seen many times. V gene TRBV28 combines with J gene TRBJ1-1; D remains unclear. Trimming left V 4 bases short and J 11 bases short, with 11 bases between. The germline V gene encodes CDR1 MDHEN and CDR2 SYDVKM. The CDR3 is made up of 11 amino acids. This CDR3 is CASSSPELAFF. CDR3 in DNA: TGTGCCAGCAGTTCCCCTGAGTTGGCTTTCTTT.

The table lists this clone with many counts. The chain uses TRBV10-3 and TRBJ2-1; 9 positions match TRBD2. V gave up 8 bases and J gave up 0 bases; unmatched junction bases: 20. This CDR3 region has 20 residues. The germline gives CDR1 ENHRY, CDR2 SYGVKD. The CDR3 spells CAISTVLAGKLTSSYNEQFF. The CDR3 bases are TGTGCCATCTCCACCGTTCTAGCGGGAAAACTAACGAGCTCCTACAATGAGCAGTTCTTC.

This clone was counted ten times or more. The chain couples TRBV28 to TRBJ2-2; D is unclear. V lost 7 bases and J lost 6, with 15 bases in between. The germline V gene encodes CDR1 MDHEN and CDR2 SYDVKM. The length of the CDR3 is 14 residues. The CDR3 here is CASIRVGLAGELFF. The DNA for the CDR3 is TGTGCCAGCATTCGAGTCGGGTTGGCCGGGGAGCTGTTTTTT.

This chain joins TRBV7-9 and TRBJ2-5; 14 nucleotides agree with TRBD2. Trimming took 3 bases from V and 5 from J; bases not matched to a gene: 5. Germline-derived CDR1 and CDR2 are SEHNR and FQNEAQ (reference sequence). CDR3 length equals 16 residues. CDR3 sequence (DNA): TGTGCCAGCAGCTTGACTAGCGGGAGGGCCGGGGAGACCCAGTACTTC. It translates to CASSLTSGRAGETQYF.

This clone was counted a few times. A much larger clone sits a single nucleotide away, making a read error possible. This specimen includes other DNA sequences encoding the same CDR3. The chain uses TRBV2 and TRBJ2-1; D not resolved. The CDR3 is made up of 12 amino acids. V was shortened by 6 bases and J by 2 bases, with 5 bases between the two germline ends. Germline V lookup: CDR1 SNHLY, CDR2 FYNNEI. The CDR3: CASRRTYNEQFF. CDR3 nucleotides: TGTGCCAGCAGGAGGACCTACAATGAGCAGTTCTTC. The full variable domain, with the rest looked up from reference TRBV2 and TRBJ2-1, is EPEVTQTPSHQVTQMGQEVILRCVPISNHLYFYWYRQILGQKVEFLVSFYNNEISEKSEIFDDQFSVERPDGSNFTLKIRSTKLEDSAMYFCASRRTYNEQFFGPGTRLTVL.

In this sample, this clone turned up many times. The rearrangement links TRBV30 to TRBJ1-1; tentatively, D is TRBD1 (5 bases). This CDR3 spans 13 amino acids. CDR1 is GTSNPN, CDR2 SVGIG, per germline (reference sequence). Trimming left V 5 bases short and J 3 bases short, with 13 bases between. CDR3 residues: CAWEEGLHTEAFF. CDR3 DNA sequence: TGTGCCTGGGAAGAGGGGCTCCACACTGAAGCTTTCTTT.

This clone was seen repeatedly, ten times or more. V and J are TRBV4-1 and TRBJ1-3; TRBD1 matches at 9 bases. The CDR3 contains 17 residues. Germline assignment: CDR1 MGHRA and CDR2 YSYEKL. J was trimmed by 4 bases and V by 0 bases; bases with no gene match: 7. The CDR3 here is CASSQDFPGTGGNTIYF. DNA for the CDR3: TGCGCCAGCAGCCAAGACTTCCCCGGGACAGGGGGAAACACCATATATTTT.

This clone was recorded many times. The chain recombines TRBV5-1 with TRBJ2-3; 7 bases are a match to TRBD1. With 2 bases clipped from V and 4 bases from J, the junction kept 4 bases outside the gene matches. CDR1 is SGHRS, CDR2 YFSETQ, per germline. The CDR3 has 14 residues. The DNA of the CDR3 is TGCGCCAGCAGCTTAATAGGGGGCTCAGATACGCAGTATTTT. This gives the protein CASSLIGGSDTQYF.

This clone was counted ten times or more. This chain uses TRBV6-4 with TRBJ2-1; 9 bases fit TRBD2. This CDR3 has 14 amino acids. After removal of 7 bases from V and 3 bases from J, the junction contained 4 bases not matched to a gene. From germline, CDR1 is MRHNA and CDR2 SNTAGT. The CDR3 DNA sequence: TGTGCCAGCAACGATAGCGGGAGCTACAATGAGCAGTTCTTC. This codes for CASNDSGSYNEQFF.

As regards this clone: A junction boundary mismatches the germline segment, possibly from a read error. The chain links TRBV6-4 to TRBJ2-7; D is ambiguous. This CDR3 is 12 amino acids long. CDR1 is MRHNA, CDR2 SNTAGT, per germline. CDR3 bases: TGTGCCAGCAGTGACTCGGGATTGACGCTTCACTTC. This encodes CASSDSGLTLHF.

For this clone: A clone one base away is much larger, so this may be a read error. This chain connects TRBV5-1 to TRBJ2-2; D possibly matches TRBD1 or TRBD2 (5 bases each). The germline V gene encodes CDR1 SGHRS and CDR2 YFSETQ. With 1 base removed from V and 5 bases from J, the gap between germline ends came to 6 bases. The CDR3 covers 13 residues. The CDR3 DNA sequence: TGCGCCAGCAGCTTGTGGGGGACCGGGGAGCTGTTTTTT. It specifies CASSLWGTGELFF.

This clone showed up many times. This chain uses TRBV4-2 with TRBJ2-2; D possibly matches TRBD1 or TRBD2 (5 bases each). CDR1 is LGHNA and CDR2 is YNFKEQ in the germline V gene. V was cut by 0 bases and J by 6 bases, with 20 bases left in between. The CDR3 is made up of 18 amino acids. This CDR3 is CASSQEAVGVIGAGELFF. The CDR3 bases are TGTGCCAGCAGCCAAGAGGCCGTAGGGGTTATCGGGGCCGGGGAGCTGTTTTTT.

A word on this clone: A read error may account for a junction end that differs from germline. The chain recombines TRBV5-1 with TRBJ2-1; 11 nucleotides agree with TRBD2. The CDR3 has 18 residues. The germline V gene encodes CDR1 SGHRS and CDR2 YFSETQ. The CDR3 here is CASILGLAVAQGYNEQFF. CDR3 coding DNA: TGCGCCAGCATCTTGGGACTAGCGGTAGCGCAGGGCTACAATGAGCAGTTCTTC.

Ten or more counts support this clone. The gene calls are TRBV20-1 and TRBJ2-5, with D perhaps matching TRBD1 or TRBD2 (5 bases each). CDR3 length: 12 amino acids. V lost 6 bases, J lost 1 base, and 9 bases lay in between. CDR1 is DFQATT and CDR2 is SNEGSKA in the germline V gene (reference sequence). CDR3 residues: CSAARGQETQYF. CDR3 coding DNA: TGCAGTGCGGCGAGGGGCCAAGAGACCCAGTACTTC.

This clone was observed a few times. This chain joins TRBV4-2 and TRBJ1-4; D is uncertain. The CDR3 totals 15 residues. The germline V gene encodes CDR1 LGHNA and CDR2 YNFKEQ. V lost 0 bases and J 12 bases, leaving 17 bases between the germline ends. The CDR3 nucleotides read TGTGCCAGCAGCCAAGAGAATACGAGAGAAGTGGAACTGTTTTTT. Translating it yields CASSQENTREVELFF.

This clone was counted ten times or more. The chain combines TRBV4-2 with TRBJ2-7, with 12 bases lining up with TRBD1. Germline V gene sequence: CDR1 LGHNA, CDR2 YNFKEQ. The V segment lost 5 bases and the J segment 4 bases; nucleotides outside the gene matches: 6. The CDR3 contains 15 residues. CDR3: CASSIPGQGAYEQYF. The CDR3 coding sequence is TGTGCCAGCAGCATACCGGGACAGGGGGCATACGAGCAGTACTTC.

This clone occurred many times. The gene calls are TRBV19 and TRBJ2-1, with TRBD2 matching over 13 bases. There are 16 residues in the CDR3. The germline CDR1 and CDR2 sequences are LNHDA and SQIVND (reference sequence). The J segment lost 6 bases and the V segment lost 4 bases, leaving 6 bases of the junction unmatched. This chain's CDR3 is CASSTWTSGRSNEQFF. The CDR3 DNA sequence: TGTGCCAGTAGTACCTGGACTAGCGGGAGATCCAATGAGCAGTTCTTC.

The genes are TRBV6-1 and TRBJ2-7, with D possibly matching TRBD1 (5 bases). Between the trimmed V and J ends, which lost 11 bases and 2 bases, there was a span of 13 bases. This CDR3 has 12 residues. Germline V gene data show CDR1 as MNHNS and CDR2 as SASEGT. The CDR3: CARMQGTYEQYF. The CDR3 nucleotides are TGTGCCCGCATGCAGGGCACCTACGAGCAGTACTTC.

The rearrangement links TRBV20-1 to TRBJ1-1; D perhaps matches TRBD1 (5 bases). The CDR3 covers 16 residues. Germline loops: CDR1 DFQATT, CDR2 SNEGSKA (reference sequence). V lost 0 bases and J 6 bases, leaving 20 bases between the germline ends. CDR3 in DNA: TGCAGTGCTAGAGATCTTAGGGGAGGCGAATCCGCTGAAGCTTTCTTT. This translates into CSARDLRGGESAEAFF.

The chain couples TRBV6-2 or TRBV6-3 to TRBJ1-1, with D unresolved. The CDR3 has 19 amino acids. Germline loops: CDR1 MNHEY, CDR2 SVGEGT. Trimming left V 2 bases short and J 0 bases short, with 22 bases between. The CDR3 here is CASSYPLTLSSGLNTEAFF. The CDR3 nucleotides read TGTGCCAGCAGTTACCCCCTCACTCTTTCAAGTGGATTGAACACTGAAGCTTTCTTT.

The table lists this clone with many counts. The chain is built from TRBV2 and TRBJ1-1; 9 bases are shared with TRBD1. Germline V CDR1 and CDR2: SNHLY, FYNNEI. V was pared by 7 bases and J by 7 bases, with 4 bases of the junction left unmatched. This CDR3 is 12 amino acids long. The CDR3 region is CASKGQGIEAFF. For the CDR3, the DNA is TGTGCCAGCAAGGGACAGGGTATTGAAGCTTTCTTT.

This clone was seen many times. The chain employs TRBV2 and TRBJ1-2, with a tentative D call TRBD1 (6 bases). Trimming stripped 2 bases from V and 4 bases from J, with 11 bases between. The CDR3 spans 14 residues. Germline V lookup: CDR1 SNHLY, CDR2 FYNNEI. The CDR3 DNA reads TGTGCCAGCAGTGAAAACAGGGAAGCCTATGGCTACACCTTC. Its protein is CASSENREAYGYTF.